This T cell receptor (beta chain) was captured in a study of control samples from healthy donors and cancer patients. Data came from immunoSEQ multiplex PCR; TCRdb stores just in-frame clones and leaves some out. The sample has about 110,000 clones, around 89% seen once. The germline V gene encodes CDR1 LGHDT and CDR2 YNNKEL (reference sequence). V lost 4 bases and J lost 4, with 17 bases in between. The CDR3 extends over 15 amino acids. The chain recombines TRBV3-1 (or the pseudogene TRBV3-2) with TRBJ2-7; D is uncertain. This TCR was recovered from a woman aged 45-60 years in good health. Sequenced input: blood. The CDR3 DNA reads TGTGCCAGCAGCCCCGGGCCCCTTCCCGCGTACGAGCAGTACTTC. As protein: CASSPGPLPAYEQYF.